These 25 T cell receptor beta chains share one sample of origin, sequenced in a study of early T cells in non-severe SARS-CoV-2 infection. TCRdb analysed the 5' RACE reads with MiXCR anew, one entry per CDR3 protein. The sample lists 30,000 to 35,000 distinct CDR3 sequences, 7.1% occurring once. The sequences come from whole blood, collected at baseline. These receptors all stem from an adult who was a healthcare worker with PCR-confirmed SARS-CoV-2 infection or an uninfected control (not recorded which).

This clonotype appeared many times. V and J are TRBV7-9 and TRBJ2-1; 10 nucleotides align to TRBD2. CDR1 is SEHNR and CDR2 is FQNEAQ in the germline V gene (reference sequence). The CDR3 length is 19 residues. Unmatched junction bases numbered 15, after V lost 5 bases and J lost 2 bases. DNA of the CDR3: TGTGCCAGCAGCACAGAGGGCCTAGCGGGAGCCCCCACCTACAATGAGCAGTTCTTC. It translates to CASSTEGLAGAPTYNEQFF.

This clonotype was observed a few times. CDR3 amino acids: CASSHDRVTTEAFF. The CDR3 nucleotides are TGTGCCAGCAGCCATGACAGGGTTACTACTGAAGCTTTCTTT. The V gene is TRBV12-3 or TRBV12-4, the J gene TRBJ1-1; the match to TRBD1 covers 7 bases. Losses at the gene ends were 6 bases for V and 5 bases for J; bases not matched to a gene: 9. The CDR3 has 14 amino acids.

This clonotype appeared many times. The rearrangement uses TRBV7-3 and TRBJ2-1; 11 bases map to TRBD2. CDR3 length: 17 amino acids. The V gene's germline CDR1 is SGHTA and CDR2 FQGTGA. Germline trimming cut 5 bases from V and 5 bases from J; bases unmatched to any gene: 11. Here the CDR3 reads CASSPTSGKRDDNEQFF. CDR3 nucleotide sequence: TGTGCCAGCAGCCCGACTAGCGGGAAACGAGATGACAATGAGCAGTTCTTC.

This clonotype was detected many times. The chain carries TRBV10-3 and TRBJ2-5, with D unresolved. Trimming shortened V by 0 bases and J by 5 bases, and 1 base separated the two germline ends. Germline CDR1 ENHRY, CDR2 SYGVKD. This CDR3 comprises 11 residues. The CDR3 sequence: CAISESETQYF. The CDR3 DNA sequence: TGTGCCATCAGTGAGTCGGAGACCCAGTACTTC.

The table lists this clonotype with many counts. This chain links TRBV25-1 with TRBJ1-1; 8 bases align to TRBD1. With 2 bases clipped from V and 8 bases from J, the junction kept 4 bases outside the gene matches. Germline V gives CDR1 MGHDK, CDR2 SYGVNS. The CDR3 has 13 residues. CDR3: CASSEVGQGEAFF. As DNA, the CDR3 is TGTGCCAGCAGTGAAGTCGGACAGGGCGAAGCTTTCTTT. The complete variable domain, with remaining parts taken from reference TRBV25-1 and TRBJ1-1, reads EADIYQTPRYLVIGTGKKITLECSQTMGHDKMYWYQQDPGMELHLIHYSYGVNSTEKGDLSSESTVSRIRTEHFPLTLESARPSHTSQYLCASSEVGQGEAFFGQGTRLTVV.

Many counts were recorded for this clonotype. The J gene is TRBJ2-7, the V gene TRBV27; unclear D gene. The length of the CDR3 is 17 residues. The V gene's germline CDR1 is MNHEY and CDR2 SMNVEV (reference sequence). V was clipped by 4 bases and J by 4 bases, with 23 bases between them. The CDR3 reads CASSSLDMGTGWYEQYF. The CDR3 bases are TGTGCCAGCAGTTCCCTTGACATGGGCACCGGTTGGTACGAGCAGTACTTC.

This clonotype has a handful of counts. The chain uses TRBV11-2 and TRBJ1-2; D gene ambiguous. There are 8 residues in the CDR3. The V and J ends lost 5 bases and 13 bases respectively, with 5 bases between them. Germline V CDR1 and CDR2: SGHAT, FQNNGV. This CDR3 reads CASSPGTF. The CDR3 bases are TGTGCCAGCAGCCCCGGCACCTTC.

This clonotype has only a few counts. CDR3 bases: TGTGCCAGCAGTTTTTATCGGGGAAACTATGGCTACACCTTC. Its protein product is CASSFYRGNYGYTF. V gene TRBV28 combines with J gene TRBJ1-2; unclear D gene. From germline, CDR1 is MDHEN and CDR2 SYDVKM. The CDR3 totals 14 residues. V lost 3 bases and J lost 2, with 10 bases in between.

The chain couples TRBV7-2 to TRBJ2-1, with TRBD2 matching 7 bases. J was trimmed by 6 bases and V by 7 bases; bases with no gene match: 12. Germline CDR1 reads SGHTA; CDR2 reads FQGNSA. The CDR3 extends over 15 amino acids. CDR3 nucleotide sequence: TGTGCCAGCACCGGTTGGGGGAGGGCCACCAATGAGCAGTTCTTC. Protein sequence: CASTGWGRATNEQFF.

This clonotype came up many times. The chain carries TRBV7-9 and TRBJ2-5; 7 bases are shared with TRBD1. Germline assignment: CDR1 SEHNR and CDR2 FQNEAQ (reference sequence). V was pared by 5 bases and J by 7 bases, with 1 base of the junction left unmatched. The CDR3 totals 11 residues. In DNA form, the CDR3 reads TGTGCCAGCAGCCCAGGGGGGACCCAGTACTTC. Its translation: CASSPGGTQYF.

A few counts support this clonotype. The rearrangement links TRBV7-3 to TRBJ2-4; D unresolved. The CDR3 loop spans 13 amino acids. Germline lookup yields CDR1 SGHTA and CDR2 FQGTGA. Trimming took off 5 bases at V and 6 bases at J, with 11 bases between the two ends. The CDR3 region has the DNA TGTGCCAGCAGCCTGGGGTATCCAAACATTCAGTACTTC. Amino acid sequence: CASSLGYPNIQYF.

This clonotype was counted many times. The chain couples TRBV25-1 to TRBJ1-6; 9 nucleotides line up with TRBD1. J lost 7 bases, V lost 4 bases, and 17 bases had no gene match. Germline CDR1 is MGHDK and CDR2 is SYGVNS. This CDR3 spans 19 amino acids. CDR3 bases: TGTGCCAGCAGTGTTAGAGACTGGACAGGGGAAATCGGCAATTCACCCCTCCACTTT. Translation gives CASSVRDWTGEIGNSPLHF.

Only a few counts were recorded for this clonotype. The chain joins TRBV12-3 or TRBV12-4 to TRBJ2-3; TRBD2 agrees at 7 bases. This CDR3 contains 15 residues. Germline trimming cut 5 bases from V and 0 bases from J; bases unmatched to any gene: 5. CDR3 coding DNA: TGTGCCAGCAGTCGACTAGCCTCTAGCACAGATACGCAGTATTTT. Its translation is CASSRLASSTDTQYF.

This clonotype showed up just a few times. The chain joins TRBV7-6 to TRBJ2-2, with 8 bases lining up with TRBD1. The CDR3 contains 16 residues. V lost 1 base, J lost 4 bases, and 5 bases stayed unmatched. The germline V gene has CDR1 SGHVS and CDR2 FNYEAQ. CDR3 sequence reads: CASSLVNRGTTGELFF. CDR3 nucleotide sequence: TGTGCCAGCAGCTTAGTGAACAGGGGGACCACCGGGGAGCTGTTTTTT.

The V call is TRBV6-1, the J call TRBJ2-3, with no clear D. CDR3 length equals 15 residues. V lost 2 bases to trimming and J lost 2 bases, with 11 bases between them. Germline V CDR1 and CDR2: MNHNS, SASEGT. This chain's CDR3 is CASSEQGSTTDTQYF. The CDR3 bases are TGTGCCAGCAGTGAACAAGGCAGCACCACAGATACGCAGTATTTT.

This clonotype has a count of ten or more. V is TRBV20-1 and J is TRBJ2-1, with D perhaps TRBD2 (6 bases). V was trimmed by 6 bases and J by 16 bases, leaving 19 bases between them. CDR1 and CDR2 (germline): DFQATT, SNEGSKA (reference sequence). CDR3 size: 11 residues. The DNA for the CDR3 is TGCAGTGCGAAACTAGCCCTACAGCCATTCTTC. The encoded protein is CSAKLALQPFF.

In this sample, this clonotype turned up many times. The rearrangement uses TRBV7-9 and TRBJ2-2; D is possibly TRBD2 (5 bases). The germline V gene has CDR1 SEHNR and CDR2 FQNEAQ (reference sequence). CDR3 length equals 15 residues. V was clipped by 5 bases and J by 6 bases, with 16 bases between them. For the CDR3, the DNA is TGTGCCAGCAGCATCCACGGGGTTGTCCCCGGGGAGCTGTTTTTT. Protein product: CASSIHGVVPGELFF.

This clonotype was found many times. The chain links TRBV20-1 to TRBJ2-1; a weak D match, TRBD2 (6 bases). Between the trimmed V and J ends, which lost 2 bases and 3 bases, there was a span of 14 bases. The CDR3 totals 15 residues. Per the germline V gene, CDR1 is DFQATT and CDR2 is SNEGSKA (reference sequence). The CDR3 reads CSARNLARDYNEQFF. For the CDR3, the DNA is TGCAGTGCTAGAAATCTAGCGAGGGACTACAATGAGCAGTTCTTC.

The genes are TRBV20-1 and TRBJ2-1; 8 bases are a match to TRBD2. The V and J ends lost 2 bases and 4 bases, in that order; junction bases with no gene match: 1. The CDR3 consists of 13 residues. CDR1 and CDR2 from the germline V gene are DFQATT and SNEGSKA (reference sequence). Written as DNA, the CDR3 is TGCAGTGCTAGACTAGCGGGTTACAATGAGCAGTTCTTC. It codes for CSARLAGYNEQFF.

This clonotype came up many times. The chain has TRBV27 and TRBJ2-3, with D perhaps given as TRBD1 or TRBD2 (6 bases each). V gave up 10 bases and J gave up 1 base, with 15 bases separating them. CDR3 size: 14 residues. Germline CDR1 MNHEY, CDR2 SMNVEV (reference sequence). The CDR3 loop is CATGGGQGTDTQYF. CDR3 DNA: TGTGCCACTGGAGGGGGGCAGGGCACAGATACGCAGTATTTT.

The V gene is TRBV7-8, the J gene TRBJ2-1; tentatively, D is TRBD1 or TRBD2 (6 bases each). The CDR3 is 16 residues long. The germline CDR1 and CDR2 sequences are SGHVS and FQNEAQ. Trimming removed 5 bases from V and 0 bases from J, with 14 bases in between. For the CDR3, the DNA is TGTGCCAGCAGCCCCGAGGGGGGAAGCTCCTACAATGAGCAGTTCTTC. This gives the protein CASSPEGGSSYNEQFF.

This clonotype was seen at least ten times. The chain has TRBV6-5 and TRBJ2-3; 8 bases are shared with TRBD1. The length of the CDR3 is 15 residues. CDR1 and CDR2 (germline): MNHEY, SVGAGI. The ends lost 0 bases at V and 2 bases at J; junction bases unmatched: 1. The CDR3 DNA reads TGTGCCAGCAGTTACTCGGGACAGGCCACAGATACGCAGTATTTT. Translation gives CASSYSGQATDTQYF.

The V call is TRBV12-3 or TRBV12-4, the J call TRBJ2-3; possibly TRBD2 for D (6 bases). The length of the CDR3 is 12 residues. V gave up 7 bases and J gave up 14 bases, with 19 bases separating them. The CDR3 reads CASTEGPGVRYF. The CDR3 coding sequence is TGTGCCAGCACCGAGGGGCCGGGAGTTAGGTATTTT.

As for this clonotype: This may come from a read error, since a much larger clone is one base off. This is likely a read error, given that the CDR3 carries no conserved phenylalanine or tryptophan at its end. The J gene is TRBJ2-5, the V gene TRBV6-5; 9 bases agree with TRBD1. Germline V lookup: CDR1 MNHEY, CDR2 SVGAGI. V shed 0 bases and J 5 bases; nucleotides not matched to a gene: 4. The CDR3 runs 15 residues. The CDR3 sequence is CASSYSGTGWETQYL. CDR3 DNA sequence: TGTGCCAGCAGTTACTCCGGGACAGGGTGGGAGACCCAGTACTTA.

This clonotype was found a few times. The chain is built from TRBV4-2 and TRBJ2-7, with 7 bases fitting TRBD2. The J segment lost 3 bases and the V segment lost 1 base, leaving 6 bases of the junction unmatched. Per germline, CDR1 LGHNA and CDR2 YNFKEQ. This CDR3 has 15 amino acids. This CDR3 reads CASSQGTSDHYEQYF. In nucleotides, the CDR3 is TGTGCCAGCAGCCAAGGTACTAGCGACCACTACGAGCAGTACTTC.